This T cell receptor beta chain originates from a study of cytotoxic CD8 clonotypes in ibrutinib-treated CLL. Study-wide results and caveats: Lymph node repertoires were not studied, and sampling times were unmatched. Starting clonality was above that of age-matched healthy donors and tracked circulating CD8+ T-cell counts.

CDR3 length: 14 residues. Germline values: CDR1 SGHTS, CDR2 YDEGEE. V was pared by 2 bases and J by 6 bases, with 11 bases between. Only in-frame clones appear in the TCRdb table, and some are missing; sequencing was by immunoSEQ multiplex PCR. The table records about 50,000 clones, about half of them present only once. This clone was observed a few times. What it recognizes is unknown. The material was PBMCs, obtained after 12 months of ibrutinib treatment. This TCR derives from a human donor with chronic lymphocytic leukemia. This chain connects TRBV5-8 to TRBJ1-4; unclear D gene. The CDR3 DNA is TGTGCCAGCAGCTTTGGTCGAGGGTATGAAAAACTGTTTTTT. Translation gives CASSFGRGYEKLFF.